This paragraph covers one T cell receptor (beta chain) sequence. The sample belongs to a study of cytomegalovirus exposure and HLA in healthy donors. PCR amplification relied on 60 Vbeta primers (plus 13 Jbeta primers). Using immunoSEQ multiplex PCR, the repertoire was profiled, and TCRdb retains in-frame clones only, with some absent. The sample yields 100,000 or so clones, 65% to 85% seen once. Trimming took 6 bases from V and 3 from J; bases not matched to a gene: 4. CDR3 size: 13 residues. Germline V gene lookup returns CDR1 MNHEY and CDR2 SVGAGI. The chain uses TRBV6-5 and TRBJ2-7; TRBD1 agrees at 8 bases. The clonotype originates from a male donor in good health and CMV-seronegative. The sequenced sample consisted of PBMCs. The CDR3 is CASSRDRFYEQYF. In DNA form, the CDR3 reads TGTGCCAGCAGCCGGGACAGGTTCTACGAGCAGTACTTC.